These T cell receptor beta chains were read from a single sample in a study of OX40 agonist ivuxolimab in advanced cancers. Only in-frame clones appear in the TCRdb table, and some are missing; sequencing was by immunoSEQ multiplex PCR. The table lists about 55,000 clones, around 86% of them singletons, with 12% in the top ten. Here the sequenced sample was CD4+ or CD8+ T cells sorted from blood, taken in a trial of the OX40 agonist ivuxolimab. Receptors were obtained from an adult with an advanced solid tumor such as melanoma, head and neck, liver or kidney cancer. Each CDR3 is given with its conserved first and last residue. D genes are given only for firm matches. The size entry is marked missing in some rows and otherwise reads once, few, many or a size class.

D gene	clone size	V gene	J gene	CDR3 DNA	CDR3 protein
-	-	TRBV7-9	TRBJ2-7	TGTGCCAGCAGCTTAGTCAGCGGTCTCTACGAGCAGTACTTC	CASSLVSGLYEQYF
-	-	TRBV27	TRBJ2-7	TGTGCCAGCAGTTACAGGGTTCGCTACGAGCAGTACTTC	CASSYRVRYEQYF
TRBD1	-	TRBV6-5	TRBJ1-1	TGTGCCAGCAGTTCCGGGACAGGGGTTGAAGCTTTCTTT	CASSSGTGVEAFF
-	-	TRBV10-1	TRBJ2-7	TGCGCCAGCAGCCGGGACGGACCCTACGAGCAGTACTTC	CASSRDGPYEQYF
-	-	TRBV11-2	TRBJ1-1	TGTGCCAGCAGCTTAGGTAGGGACACTGAAGCTTTCTTT	CASSLGRDTEAFF
TRBD2	-	TRBV7-9	TRBJ2-1	TGTGCCAGCCAACACCCCCCGGCGGGGGGGTATGAGCAGTTCTTC	CASQHPPAGGYEQFF
-	-	TRBV7-3	TRBJ2-3	TGTGCCAGCAGCCCGGGGGAGTACACAGATACGCAGTATTTT	CASSPGEYTDTQYF
TRBD1	-	TRBV27	TRBJ2-7	TGTGCCATCGCTGAAGGACAGGGGACCTACGAGCAGTACTTC	CAIAEGQGTYEQYF
-	once	TRBV29-1	TRBJ1-2	TGCAGCATTGCTGGGGGAATAACCTTC	CSIAGGITF
TRBD1	-	TRBV25-1	TRBJ2-7	TGTGCCAGCAGTGTCTCCGGGACAGGCGAGGGCGAGCAGTACTTC	CASSVSGTGEGEQYF
-	-	TRBV11-2	TRBJ1-1	TGTGCCAGCAGCCCCGGGGGGAACACTGAAGCTTTCTTT	CASSPGGNTEAFF
-	-	TRBV28	TRBJ1-5	TGTGCCAGTCGACAGTCACTCAGTCAGCCCCAGCATTTT	CASRQSLSQPQHF
-	-	TRBV6-5	TRBJ1-1	TGTGCCAGCAGTTTCAGGGGAGCTCTTGAAGCTTTCTTT	CASSFRGALEAFF
TRBD1	-	TRBV29-1	TRBJ1-2	TGCAGCGTTGGGGGGACAGGGCAGAACTATGGCTACACCTTC	CSVGGTGQNYGYTF
-	-	TRBV15	TRBJ2-7	TGTGCCACCGGCCTAGTGATCTCCTACGAGCAGTACTTC	CATGLVISYEQYF
-	-	TRBV13	TRBJ2-1	TGTGCCAGCAGCCCCAGGCGGGGTGGTGAGCAGTTCTTC	CASSPRRGGEQFF
-	-	TRBV5-4	TRBJ2-5	TGTGCCAGCAGCTCGCTTGAGACCCAGTACTTC	CASSSLETQYF
TRBD1	-	TRBV15	TRBJ2-7	TGTGCCACCAGCCCCGGGACAGGAGAACTCTACGAGCAGTACTTC	CATSPGTGELYEQYF
-	few	TRBV4-3	TRBJ1-6	TGCGCCAGCAGCCCATACTCCGCCGGGGAGTCACCCCTCCACTTT	CASSPYSAGESPLHF
TRBD1	-	TRBV29-1	TRBJ1-2	TGCAGCTCATCCTATCCCCCGGGACAGCCGATTAGACAATATGGCTACACCTTC	CSSSYPPGQPIRQYGYTF
-	-	TRBV15	TRBJ1-2	TGTGCCACCAGCAGATTACCGTCCCAGACAGCTTCTAACTATGGCTACACCTTC	CATSRLPSQTASNYGYTF
-	-	TRBV6-1	TRBJ2-5	TGTGCCAGCAGTGAATTGCTGTGGAGGGGGACAGTTCAAGAGACCCAGTACTTC	CASSELLWRGTVQETQYF
TRBD1	-	TRBV29-1	TRBJ2-7	TGCAGCGTGGGGACAGGTTCCTACGAGCAGTACTTC	CSVGTGSYEQYF
-	-	TRBV2	TRBJ2-5	TGTGCCAGCGACCGGGTCACCACCTTGAACTGGGAGACCCAGTACTTC	CASDRVTTLNWETQYF
-	few	TRBV7-3	TRBJ2-2	TGTGCCAGCAGCTTCGGGGGAAGGGAGCTGTTTTTT	CASSFGGRELFF
-	-	TRBV5-6	TRBJ2-4	TGTGCCAGCAGCTTGGCCGGCAGGAAAAACATTCAGTACTTC	CASSLAGRKNIQYF
-	-	TRBV19	TRBJ1-6	TGTGCCAGTAGTCCAGGACTGTTCTATAATTCACCCCTCCACTTT	CASSPGLFYNSPLHF
TRBD1	-	TRBV28	TRBJ1-6	TGTGCCAGCAGTCCAAGGGAGGGACAGCTTCCCAATTCACCCCTCCACTTT	CASSPREGQLPNSPLHF